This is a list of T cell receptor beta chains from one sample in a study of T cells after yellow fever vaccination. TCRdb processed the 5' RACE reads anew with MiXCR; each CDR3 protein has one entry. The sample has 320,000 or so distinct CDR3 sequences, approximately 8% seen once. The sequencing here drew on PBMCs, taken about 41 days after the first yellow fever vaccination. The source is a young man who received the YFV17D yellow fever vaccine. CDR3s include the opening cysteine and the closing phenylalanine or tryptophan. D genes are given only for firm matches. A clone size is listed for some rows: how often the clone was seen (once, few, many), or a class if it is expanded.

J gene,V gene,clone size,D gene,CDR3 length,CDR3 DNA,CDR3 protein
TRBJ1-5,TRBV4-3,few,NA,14,TGCGCCAGCAGCCAAGATCCGGGCGATCAGCCCCAGCATTTT,CASSQDPGDQPQHF
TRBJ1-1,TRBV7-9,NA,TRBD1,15,TGTGCCAGCAGCCCGGGGACAGGGAGAAACACTGAAGCTTTCTTT,CASSPGTGRNTEAFF
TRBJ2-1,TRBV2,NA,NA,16,TGTGCCAGCAGCCCGAGGACAGTAGTCTCCTACAATGAGCAGTCCTTC,CASSPRTVVSYNEQSF
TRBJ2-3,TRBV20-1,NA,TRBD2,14,TGCAGTGCTAGTGCCAGCGGGATTGGAGATACGCAGTATTTT,CSASASGIGDTQYF
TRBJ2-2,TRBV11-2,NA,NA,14,TGTGCCAGCAGCTTAGACAGGGTTACCGGGGAGCTGTTTTTT,CASSLDRVTGELFF
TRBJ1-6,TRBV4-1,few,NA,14,TGCGCCAGCAGCTCTACGGCAGGGGAGTCACCCCTCCACTTT,CASSSTAGESPLHF
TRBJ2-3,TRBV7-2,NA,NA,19,TGTGCCAGCAGCTTAGCCCCTGGGACCACCCGAGCCACACAGGATACGCAGTATTTT,CASSLAPGTTRATQDTQYF
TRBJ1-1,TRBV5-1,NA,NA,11,TGCGCCAGCAGGGCCCGGAATGAAGCTTTCTTT,CASRARNEAFF
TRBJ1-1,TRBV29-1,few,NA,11,TGCAGCGTTGAAAAAGCAGGTGAAGCTTTCTTT,CSVEKAGEAFF
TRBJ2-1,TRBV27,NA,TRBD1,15,TGTGCCAGCAGTCCGGGACAGCAATCTCACAATGAGCAGTTCTTC,CASSPGQQSHNEQFF
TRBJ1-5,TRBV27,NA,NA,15,TGTGCCAGCAGTCCTGGGGGGTATAGCAATCAGCCCCAGCATTTT,CASSPGGYSNQPQHF
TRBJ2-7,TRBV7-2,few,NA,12,TGTGCCAGCAGCCGCCTAGCCCCCGAGCAGTACTTC,CASSRLAPEQYF
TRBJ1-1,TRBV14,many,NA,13,TGCGCCAGCAGCCAAGACAGAGGCACTGAAGCTTTCTTT,CASSQDRGTEAFF